Sequencing of this T cell receptor beta chain was carried out in a study of OX40 agonist ivuxolimab in advanced cancers. Study conclusions and caveats: The study found among the lowest clonal expansion in partial responders at 0.1-3.0 mg/kg. Expanded peripheral T cell antigen specificity was not determined.

Any history of autoimmune disease or systemic immunosuppression disqualified patients. Concerning this clone: Its target is unknown.

TCRdb keeps only in-frame clones here, not all; method: immunoSEQ multiplex PCR. The sample records approximately 50,000 clones, 70% to 90% being singletons. The sequencing used CD4+ or CD8+ T cells sorted from blood, collected in a trial of the OX40 agonist ivuxolimab. The receptor's source is an adult with an advanced solid tumor such as melanoma, head and neck, liver or kidney cancer.

Here the CDR3 reads CASALGGQGALRELFF. The CDR3 region has the DNA TGTGCTAGTGCCCTGGGGGGGCAGGGGGCGCTCAGGGAGCTGTTTTTT. The J gene is TRBJ2-2, the V gene TRBV12-5; a possible D gene is TRBD1 (8 bases). The CDR3 has 16 amino acids. Germline V gives CDR1 LGHNT, CDR2 FRNRAP. V was cut by 7 bases and J by 9 bases, with 24 bases left in between.